The 20 T cell receptor beta chains listed next were all sequenced from one sample in a study of graft-versus-host responses after intestinal transplantation. The antigens these receptors bind are not known. Generated by immunoSEQ multiplex PCR, the TCRdb table keeps only in-frame clones and is missing some. This table has some 130,000 clones, around nine tenths appearing once. The sequences come from unstimulated CD4+ T cells sorted from spleen or lymph node cells, collected before intestinal transplant. These receptors all come from a human donor who received an intestinal transplant.

The chain links TRBV5-6 to TRBJ2-4; weak D call: TRBD1 (5 bases). This CDR3 has 16 amino acids. Germline CDR1 is SGHDT and CDR2 is YYEEEE. V shed 4 bases and J shed 6 bases, with 20 bases lying between them. CDR3 sequence (DNA): TGTGCCAGCAGCCCCAAGACAGACAGAACTTTAAACATTCAGTACTTC. It encodes CASSPKTDRTLNIQYF.

The rearrangement joins TRBV6-6 to TRBJ2-5; D might be TRBD1 or TRBD2, each matching 5 bases. The ends were cut back, 2 bases at V and 5 bases at J, with 9 bases in the middle. Germline CDR1 and CDR2: MNHNY and SVGAGI (reference sequence). There are 13 residues in the CDR3. The CDR3 bases are TGTGCCAGCAGTTACGGGGGTTTGGAGACCCAGTACTTC. Translating gives CASSYGGLETQYF.

CDR3 sequence (DNA): TGTGCCAGCAGCCGCCTAGGGTTCAACTATGGCTACACCTTC. The encoded protein is CASSRLGFNYGYTF. The chain links TRBV5-6 to TRBJ1-2, with no clear D. In germline, CDR1 is SGHDT, CDR2 YYEEEE. Deletions cut 4 bases from V and 2 bases from J, with 12 bases between. CDR3 length: 14 residues.

The chain links TRBV6-1 to TRBJ2-5; D not resolved. From germline, CDR1 is MNHNS and CDR2 SASEGT. The CDR3 is made up of 14 amino acids. Trimming removed 3 bases from V and 1 base from J, with 9 bases in between. CDR3: CASSELRVQETQYF. CDR3 nucleotide sequence: TGTGCCAGCAGTGAGTTAAGGGTCCAAGAGACCCAGTACTTC.

The chain employs TRBV6-5 and TRBJ1-5, with D maybe TRBD1 (5 bases). There are 11 residues in the CDR3. Trimming left V 5 bases short and J 15 bases short, with 14 bases between. Germline CDR1 and CDR2: MNHEY and SVGAGI. The CDR3 spells CASSEGARGHF. The CDR3 DNA sequence: TGTGCCAGCAGTGAAGGGGCAAGGGGGCATTTT.

The rearrangement joins TRBV19 to TRBJ1-4; unclear D gene. V lost 5 bases to trimming and J lost 5 bases, with 6 bases between them. The CDR3 is 12 residues long. Germline V CDR1 and CDR2: LNHDA, SQIVND (reference sequence). The CDR3 loop is CASSRVNEKLFF. In DNA form, the CDR3 reads TGTGCCAGTAGTCGCGTAAATGAAAAACTGTTTTTT.

The chain carries TRBV29-1 and TRBJ2-5, with no clear D. V dropped 4 bases and J dropped 4 bases, with 10 bases sitting between them. This CDR3 contains 12 residues. Germline lookup yields CDR1 SQVTM and CDR2 ANQGSEA. CDR3 nucleotide sequence: TGCAGCGTTGGGACGGTGCGAGAGACCCAGTACTTC. It codes for CSVGTVRETQYF. Full variable domain (rest looked up from reference TRBV29-1 and TRBJ2-5): SAVISQKPSRDICQRGTSLTIQCQVDSQVTMMFWYRQQPGQSLTLIATANQGSEATYESGFVIDKFPISRPNLTFSTLTVSNMSPEDSSIYLCSVGTVRETQYFGPGTRLLVL.

The chain joins TRBV5-1 to TRBJ1-6; D not resolved. The CDR3 length is 14 residues. V lost 0 bases to trimming and J lost 15 bases, with 16 bases between them. Germline lookup yields CDR1 SGHRS and CDR2 YFSETQ. The chain's CDR3 is CASSLEAGRNLLHF. In DNA form, the CDR3 reads TGCGCCAGCAGCTTGGAGGCGGGTAGGAATCTCCTCCACTTT. Based on the CDR3 plus reference TRBV5-1 and TRBJ1-6, the full variable domain is KAGVTQTPRYLIKTRGQQVTLSCSPISGHRSVSWYQQTPGQGLQFLFEYFSETQRNKGNFPGRFSGRQFSNSRSEMNVSTLELGDSALYLCASSLEAGRNLLHFGNGTRLTVT.

The chain links TRBV5-1 to TRBJ2-7; 8 nucleotides line up with TRBD1. The CDR3 covers 14 residues. Looked up from germline, CDR1 is SGHRS and CDR2 is YFSETQ. V shed 0 bases and J 5 bases; nucleotides not matched to a gene: 4. The CDR3 region has the DNA TGCGCCAGCAGCTTGGCCCAGGGGGCGGACGAGCAGTACTTC. It encodes CASSLAQGADEQYF.

The rearrangement joins TRBV10-2 to TRBJ1-3, with 8 bases identical to TRBD1. Germline-derived CDR1 and CDR2 are WSHSY and SAAADI. The V segment lost 6 bases and the J segment 2 bases; nucleotides outside the gene matches: 0. The CDR3 runs to 13 residues. In DNA form, the CDR3 reads TGCGCCAGCAGGACAGGGGCTGGAAACACCATATATTTT. This codes for CASRTGAGNTIYF.

CDR3 protein: CAIRGTSGSNTGELFF. For the CDR3, the DNA is TGTGCCATCAGGGGGACTAGCGGATCGAACACCGGGGAGCTGTTTTTT. The chain has TRBV10-3 and TRBJ2-2, with 11 bases matching TRBD2. Germline-derived CDR1 and CDR2 are ENHRY and SYGVKD. The trim removed 6 bases at V and 0 bases at J, leaving 3 bases unmatched. The CDR3 has 16 amino acids.

The chain is built from TRBV27 and TRBJ1-2; 9 bases line up with TRBD1. Germline V gene lookup returns CDR1 MNHEY and CDR2 SMNVEV (reference sequence). The CDR3 has 17 amino acids. With V trimmed by 7 bases and J by 6 bases, 18 bases remained unmatched. The chain's CDR3 is CASTTWGTGNLKHGYTF. The CDR3 DNA is TGTGCCAGCACTACATGGGGGACAGGGAATTTAAAGCATGGCTACACCTTC.

CDR3 coding DNA: TGTGCCACGGGGGGTCGGGGGCGCACAGATACGCAGTATTTT. It specifies CATGGRGRTDTQYF. This chain joins TRBV15 and TRBJ2-3; D might be TRBD1 or TRBD2, each matching 6 bases. Trimming pared 9 bases from V and 1 base from J, leaving 14 bases between. The germline gives CDR1 LNHNV, CDR2 YYDKDF (reference sequence). This CDR3 is 14 amino acids long.

This clone appeared a few times. The chain uses TRBV10-3 and TRBJ2-2; 9 bases match TRBD1. Germline CDR1 ENHRY, CDR2 SYGVKD. J gave up 3 bases and V 6 bases, and 11 bases lay outside the gene matches. This CDR3 spans 17 amino acids. The chain's CDR3 is CAISPSRGQGDTGELFF. As DNA, the CDR3 is TGTGCCATCAGCCCCTCCCGGGGACAGGGAGACACCGGGGAGCTGTTTTTT.

CDR3 nucleotides: TGTGCCAGTAGTATGTCCGGGCAGCCCTATGGCTACACCTTC. It is translated as CASSMSGQPYGYTF. This chain joins TRBV19 and TRBJ1-2; D gene ambiguous. There are 14 residues in the CDR3. Trimming left V 3 bases short and J 4 bases short, with 12 bases between. The V gene's germline CDR1 is LNHDA and CDR2 SQIVND (reference sequence).

The chain links TRBV10-3 to TRBJ2-1, with 9 bases matching TRBD1. Germline values: CDR1 ENHRY, CDR2 SYGVKD. The V and J ends lost 2 bases and 6 bases, in that order; junction bases with no gene match: 5. This CDR3 has 15 residues. CDR3 in amino acids: CAISEQQGAINEQFF. Written as DNA, the CDR3 is TGTGCCATCAGTGAGCAACAGGGGGCTATCAATGAGCAGTTCTTC.

This chain uses TRBV19 with TRBJ1-1; D is unclear. The length of the CDR3 is 13 residues. The V and J ends lost 3 bases and 8 bases respectively, with 13 bases between them. Germline V gene sequence: CDR1 LNHDA, CDR2 SQIVND (reference sequence). DNA for the CDR3: TGTGCCAGTAGTATTACCAGCCCTACCGAAGCTTTCTTT. Its protein product is CASSITSPTEAFF.

As to this clone: At one boundary the junction diverges from the germline segment, which might be a read error. Distinct nucleotide sequences in the sample also encode this CDR3. The V gene is TRBV6-1, the J gene TRBJ1-1; possibly TRBD1 for D (5 bases). The CDR3 extends over 14 amino acids. CDR1 and CDR2 from the germline V gene are MNHNS and SASEGT. CDR3 in amino acids: CASSVTVKNTEAFF. DNA of the CDR3: TGTGCCAGTAGTGTGACAGTTAAGAACACTGAAGCTTTCTTT.

Only a few counts were recorded for this clone. The gene calls are TRBV19 and TRBJ2-3, with 12 nucleotides matching TRBD2. The germline gives CDR1 LNHDA, CDR2 SQIVND (reference sequence). The CDR3 runs to 15 residues. Trimming at V came to 5 bases and at J to 2 bases, leaving 2 bases not matched to a gene. The CDR3 here is CASSGLAGYTDTQYF. CDR3 DNA: TGTGCCAGTAGTGGACTAGCGGGGTACACAGATACGCAGTATTTT.

The rearrangement joins TRBV7-2 to TRBJ1-2, with 7 bases identical to TRBD1. V lost 5 bases to trimming and J lost 2 bases; unmatched junction nucleotides: 5. Per the germline V gene, CDR1 is SGHTA and CDR2 is FQGNSA. The CDR3 is 14 residues long. CDR3 sequence (DNA): TGTGCCAGCAGCATCACAGGGGACAACTATGGCTACACCTTC. Translation gives CASSITGDNYGYTF. Based on the CDR3 plus reference TRBV7-2 and TRBJ1-2, the full variable domain is GAGVSQSPSNKVTEKGKDVELRCDPISGHTALYWYRQSLGQGLEFLIYFQGNSAPDKSGLPSDRFSAERTGGSVSTLTIQRTQQEDSAVYLCASSITGDNYGYTFGSGTRLTVV.